This T cell receptor (beta chain) originates from a study of T-cell memory formation after mild COVID-19 (dated by TCRdb to the early 2020s). As for the study more broadly: TCR sequence clusters from the two donors were found to be largely donor specific. Two young, previously healthy adult volunteers, one female and one male, were included in the cohort. In a couple of donors, T-cell clones that expanded and contracted after mild COVID-19 were followed by sequencing TCRalpha and TCRbeta repertoires longitudinally. Here is what the overall study found, with its caveats: Some responding clones were detected in pre-infection memory, which suggested that pre-existing cross-reactive memory T cells had joined the SARS-CoV-2 response. The study included only two mild cases, and larger cohorts that include severe cases with pre-infection samples were judged to be necessary. Whether the second-wave clones peaking on day 37 were SARS-CoV-2 specific was not confirmed. From day 15 to 85, contracting clones showed balanced CD4/CD8 phenotypes, whereas a second wave of clones that expanded from day 15 to 37 leaned towards CD4+. Contracting CD4+ clones appeared mostly in the CM and EM memory subsets, whereas CD8+ clones were enriched in EMRA.

PBMCs were isolated by Ficoll-Paque density gradient centrifugation. This clonotype was recorded many times. This clone's antigen is unknown. No much larger clone exists at a distance of one base, and base qualities are not known. V loses 6 bases at its end and J loses 4 bases; junction bases beyond the gene matches: 6. The germline V gene gives CDR1 as KGHSH and CDR2 as LQKENI. The CDR3 runs 14 residues from the cysteine to the phenylalanine. This entry keeps only the CDR3 DNA: 42 bases, framed from base 1. Sequencing was performed on an Illumina NovaSeq 6000. Using 5'RACE with constant-segment primers, TCRalpha and TCRbeta cDNA libraries were constructed, with sample barcodes and unique molecular identifiers added in the process. Trizol reagent was used to extract RNA from every sample. Amplification of the libraries took two PCR steps, and the second step added a second sample barcode plus Illumina TruSeq adapters. Sequencing of libraries was performed on an Illumina NovaSeq with 2 x 150 bp paired-end reads. The authors' analysis ran thus. With migec v1.2.7, reads were demultiplexed and then collapsed into UMI-guided consensus sequences. Using mixcr v2.1.11, UMI consensuses were aligned to TRA and TRB V and J templates and then assembled into clonotypes. Expanded or contracted clonotypes were those called significant by both edgeR and NoisET, with noise models trained on biological replicates. edgeR calls used a false discovery rate-adjusted p below 0.01 and a log2 fold-change threshold of 1. PCA with hierarchical clustering of max-normalized trajectories of the 1000 most abundant clonotypes was used as exploratory dynamics analysis. Separately sequenced CD4+ and CD8+ repertoires were used to assign a CD4 or CD8 phenotype to each responding clone. TCRdb reprocessed the public reads (quality trimming at Q25 with fastp, clone calling with MiXCR) and kept in-frame beta chains. Each CDR3 protein gets just one entry, which takes the most common genes and DNA from the rows behind it. These V and J calls rely on TCRdb rather than the paper's analysis. Recorded for this sample are 430,000 or so distinct CDR3 sequences; nearly 25% of them occurred a single time. In total, the top ten clones hold under 15% of the sample.

The sequenced sample was PBMCs or a T cell subset sorted from them (not recorded which). The sequence derives from an adult woman who had mild COVID-19 (a few samples of this study predate the infection). The sample titles of this study are shuffled in the database, so cell type and time point are left out; the donor was told from shared clones. Recombination linked TRBV18 to TRBJ2-1; TRBD1 lines up with 7 middle nucleotides. The nucleotides are TGTGCCAGCTCCCGGACAGGATTTTACAATGAGCAGTTCTTC. This is translated as CASSRTGFYNEQFF.